This T cell receptor beta chain was observed in a study of cytomegalovirus exposure and HLA in healthy donors. Whole-study results and caveats: Based on reports, TCR beta sequences accurately predicted HLA-A and HLA-B alleles for most subjects. Later analysis suggested most CMV-associated TCR beta chains were HLA-restricted. Several of the most significant clusters appeared, in a later analysis, to be linked to common viral pathogens. Some highly shared sequence variants likely arose as a pipeline artifact.

V was trimmed by 7 bases and J by 5 bases, leaving 17 bases between them. This CDR3 is 14 amino acids long. Per germline, CDR1 MNHEY and CDR2 SVGAGI. In the PCR, 60 Vbeta and 13 Jbeta primers were used. Profiling relied on immunoSEQ multiplex PCR, and the TCRdb table lists in-frame clones only, not all of them. The table records roughly 230,000 clones, more than 75% of them present only once. On this clone: The antigen remains undetermined.

The specimen sequenced was PBMCs. This TCR came from a girl aged 2 to 10 in good health and CMV-seronegative. The chain uses TRBV6-5 and TRBJ2-5; D is unclear. Written as DNA, the CDR3 is TGTGCCAGCATCCCAACTTCCGGGTGGGAGACCCAGTACTTC. Protein product: CASIPTSGWETQYF.